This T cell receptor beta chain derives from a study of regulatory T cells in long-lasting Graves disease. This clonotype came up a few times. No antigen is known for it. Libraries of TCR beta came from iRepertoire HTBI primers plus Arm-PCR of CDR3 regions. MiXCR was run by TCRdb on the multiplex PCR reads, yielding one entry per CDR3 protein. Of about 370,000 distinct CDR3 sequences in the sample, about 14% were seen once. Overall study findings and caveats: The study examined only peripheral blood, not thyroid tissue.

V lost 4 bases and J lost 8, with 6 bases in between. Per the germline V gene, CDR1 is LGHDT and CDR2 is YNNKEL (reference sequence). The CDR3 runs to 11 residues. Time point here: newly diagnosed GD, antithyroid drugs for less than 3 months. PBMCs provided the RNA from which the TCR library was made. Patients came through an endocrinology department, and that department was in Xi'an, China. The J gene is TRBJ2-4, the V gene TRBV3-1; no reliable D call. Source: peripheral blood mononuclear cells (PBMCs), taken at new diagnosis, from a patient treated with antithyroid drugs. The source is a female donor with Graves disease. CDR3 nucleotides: TGTGCCAGCAGCCGGGCCGACATTCAGTACTTC. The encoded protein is CASSRADIQYF.